The rows below give T cell receptor beta chains drawn from one sample of a study of cytomegalovirus exposure and HLA in healthy donors. Sequencing used immunoSEQ multiplex PCR; TCRdb keeps in-frame clones, though not all of them. The data show 150,000 to 200,000 clones, with 65% to 85% seen just once and approximately 1.2% held by the top ten. Sequenced sample: PBMCs. These receptors were collected from a man in his fifties or sixties in good health and CMV-seropositive. Both conserved end residues are trimmed from each CDR3. The order of the fields is clone size, J gene, V gene, CDR3 protein. Clone size appears in some rows only: once, few, many, or a class for an expanded clone.

clone size: -; J gene: TRBJ2-1; V gene: TRBV15; CDR3 protein: ATSRDPRRGGGEQF
clone size: few; J gene: TRBJ1-2; V gene: TRBV6-5; CDR3 protein: ASSYVRTGGGYGYT
clone size: -; J gene: TRBJ2-7; V gene: TRBV29-1; CDR3 protein: SVQGGIPTYEQY
clone size: -; J gene: TRBJ2-1; V gene: TRBV7-8; CDR3 protein: ASSLALGDREAEQF
clone size: -; J gene: TRBJ1-5; V gene: TRBV28; CDR3 protein: AGSFSRGRNQPQH
clone size: -; J gene: TRBJ2-7; V gene: TRBV28; CDR3 protein: ASSRGGSMGERQY
clone size: -; J gene: TRBJ2-7; V gene: TRBV5-1; CDR3 protein: ASSPQGASTAYEQY
clone size: -; J gene: TRBJ2-1; V gene: TRBV28; CDR3 protein: ASSGQGGEQF
clone size: -; J gene: TRBJ2-2; V gene: TRBV5-1; CDR3 protein: ASSSGNTGELF
clone size: few; J gene: TRBJ2-7; V gene: TRBV6-5; CDR3 protein: ASSYARGSYEQY
clone size: -; J gene: TRBJ1-4; V gene: TRBV28; CDR3 protein: ASSLTGTGNEKLF
clone size: -; J gene: TRBJ2-7; V gene: TRBV10-1; CDR3 protein: ASSEAKTGGEQY
clone size: -; J gene: TRBJ1-2; V gene: TRBV9; CDR3 protein: ASSVVGHTVGYT
clone size: -; J gene: TRBJ1-5; V gene: TRBV28; CDR3 protein: ASYGGQTDQPQH
clone size: -; J gene: TRBJ2-7; V gene: TRBV7-3; CDR3 protein: AGRTSGSIEQY
clone size: -; J gene: TRBJ2-7; V gene: TRBV25-1; CDR3 protein: ASSDRDRGRYEQY
clone size: -; J gene: TRBJ2-1; V gene: TRBV7-8; CDR3 protein: ASSSRLAGVTEQF
clone size: once; J gene: TRBJ2-7; V gene: TRBV7-8; CDR3 protein: ASSGGGGRANEQY
clone size: -; J gene: TRBJ2-7; V gene: TRBV9; CDR3 protein: ASSSTGGMGSEQY
clone size: -; J gene: TRBJ2-7; V gene: TRBV9; CDR3 protein: ASSPATGNEQY
clone size: -; J gene: TRBJ2-1; V gene: TRBV19; CDR3 protein: ASSLGRAVAEQF
clone size: -; J gene: TRBJ1-1; V gene: TRBV19; CDR3 protein: ASKAAALNTEAF
clone size: -; J gene: TRBJ1-3; V gene: TRBV19; CDR3 protein: ASNPTGSGNTIY
clone size: -; J gene: TRBJ2-6; V gene: TRBV6-5; CDR3 protein: ASRQPSGANVLT
clone size: -; J gene: TRBJ2-5; V gene: TRBV2; CDR3 protein: ASMAGGQETQY
clone size: -; J gene: TRBJ1-5; V gene: TRBV18; CDR3 protein: ASSPEKGQGLSNQPQH
clone size: -; J gene: TRBJ1-2; V gene: TRBV19; CDR3 protein: ASSRGQGGTSYT
clone size: -; J gene: TRBJ2-3; V gene: TRBV7-9; CDR3 protein: ASSLEAGGTDTQY
clone size: -; J gene: TRBJ1-1; V gene: TRBV6-6; CDR3 protein: ASRKQTNTEAF
clone size: few; J gene: TRBJ2-2; V gene: TRBV28; CDR3 protein: ASRTRLAGPLQGAGELF
clone size: -; J gene: TRBJ2-3; V gene: TRBV9; CDR3 protein: ASSVEPSREGDTQY
clone size: once; J gene: TRBJ2-2; V gene: TRBV9; CDR3 protein: ASSVEDPGELF
clone size: -; J gene: TRBJ2-7; V gene: TRBV5-1; CDR3 protein: ASSFQGVAYEQY
clone size: -; J gene: TRBJ2-1; V gene: TRBV7-3; CDR3 protein: ASSSRTGVNEQF
clone size: -; J gene: TRBJ1-4; V gene: TRBV11-2; CDR3 protein: ASSLRGDPNEKLF
clone size: -; J gene: TRBJ2-3; V gene: TRBV5-4; CDR3 protein: ASSYGTHTDTQY
clone size: -; J gene: TRBJ1-2; V gene: TRBV5-1; CDR3 protein: ASSLDGGSNYGYT
clone size: -; J gene: TRBJ1-4; V gene: TRBV19; CDR3 protein: ASSIVSAGGNEKLF
clone size: -; J gene: TRBJ1-1; V gene: TRBV11-2; CDR3 protein: ASSLDRTPGEAF
clone size: few; J gene: TRBJ2-5; V gene: TRBV9; CDR3 protein: ASSVGSGQETQY
clone size: -; J gene: TRBJ2-7; V gene: TRBV27; CDR3 protein: ASSFLVGARSYEQY
clone size: -; J gene: TRBJ1-2; V gene: TRBV19; CDR3 protein: ASSMGTGVGYT
clone size: -; J gene: TRBJ2-5; V gene: TRBV19; CDR3 protein: ASSTNIAGGETQY
clone size: -; J gene: TRBJ2-5; V gene: TRBV9; CDR3 protein: ASSVEGGGRFQETQY
clone size: -; J gene: TRBJ2-3; V gene: TRBV18; CDR3 protein: ASSTLAGSTDTQY
clone size: -; J gene: TRBJ1-6; V gene: TRBV30; CDR3 protein: AWNRFYSPLH
clone size: -; J gene: TRBJ2-1; V gene: TRBV19; CDR3 protein: ASSIRDSGFRNEQF
clone size: -; J gene: TRBJ1-2; V gene: TRBV25-1; CDR3 protein: ASRFEGPNYGYT
clone size: -; J gene: TRBJ1-2; V gene: TRBV7-9; CDR3 protein: SSSLVLEGDGYT
clone size: -; J gene: TRBJ2-7; V gene: TRBV4-3; CDR3 protein: ASSQEAGGSYEQY
clone size: -; J gene: TRBJ2-4; V gene: TRBV4-2; CDR3 protein: ASSQGGLAKNIQY
clone size: -; J gene: TRBJ2-2; V gene: TRBV5-1; CDR3 protein: ASSGGSGGNTGELF